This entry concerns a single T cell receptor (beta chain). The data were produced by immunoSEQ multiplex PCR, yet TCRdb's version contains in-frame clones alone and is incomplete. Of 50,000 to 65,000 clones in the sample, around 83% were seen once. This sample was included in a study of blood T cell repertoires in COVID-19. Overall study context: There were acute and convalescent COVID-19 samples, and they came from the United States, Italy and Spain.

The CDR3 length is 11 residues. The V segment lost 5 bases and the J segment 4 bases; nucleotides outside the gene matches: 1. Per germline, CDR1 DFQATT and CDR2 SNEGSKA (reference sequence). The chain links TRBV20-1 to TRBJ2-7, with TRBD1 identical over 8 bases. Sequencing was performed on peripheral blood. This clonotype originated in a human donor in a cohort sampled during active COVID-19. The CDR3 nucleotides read TGCAGTGCTCACAGGGGGTACGAGCAGTACTTC. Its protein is CSAHRGYEQYF.